The 23 T cell receptor beta chains listed next were all sequenced from one sample in a study of T cell responses to AZD1222 COVID-19 vaccine. The data were produced by immunoSEQ multiplex PCR, yet TCRdb's version contains in-frame clones alone and is incomplete. Of under 100,000 clones in the sample, about 88% were seen once. This sample comprised peripheral blood, obtained on day 0 of AZD1222 vaccination. The receptors were gathered from an adult in good health.

This clone was recorded a few times. The chain links TRBV2 to TRBJ2-3, with 11 bases that match TRBD2. With V trimmed by 1 base and J by 6 bases, 6 bases remained unmatched. The CDR3 spans 16 residues. Looked up from germline, CDR1 is SNHLY and CDR2 is FYNNEI. The CDR3 region is CASSEEPSGGRDTQYF. The CDR3 nucleotides are TGTGCCAGCAGTGAAGAGCCTAGCGGGGGGCGGGATACGCAGTATTTT.

The chain is built from TRBV20-1 and TRBJ1-5; 8 nucleotides match TRBD1. J was trimmed by 3 bases and V by 3 bases; bases with no gene match: 10. The CDR3 is made up of 16 amino acids. Per germline, CDR1 DFQATT and CDR2 SNEGSKA (reference sequence). DNA of the CDR3: TGCAGTGCTAGTTTCGCGACAGGGGCCCCCAATCAGCCCCAGCATTTT. Its translation: CSASFATGAPNQPQHF.

The V gene is TRBV30, the J gene TRBJ2-5, with D unresolved. CDR3 length: 13 residues. Between the trimmed V and J ends, which lost 4 bases and 4 bases, there was a span of 13 bases. In germline, CDR1 is GTSNPN, CDR2 SVGIG (reference sequence). CDR3 coding DNA: TGTGCCTGGAATTATAACTGGGGAGAGACCCAGTACTTC. This sequence encodes CAWNYNWGETQYF.

This rearrangement joins TRBV7-2 to TRBJ1-5, with D tentatively TRBD1 (5 bases). Trimming took 5 bases from V and 7 from J, leaving 15 bases between them. This CDR3 region has 14 residues. Germline V gene data show CDR1 as SGHTA and CDR2 as FQGNSA. The CDR3 region has the DNA TGTGCCAGCAGCGGGGACGGCGGTAGACAGCCCCAGCATTTT. Its protein product is CASSGDGGRQPQHF.

The chain is built from TRBV6-6 and TRBJ2-1; 8 bases align to TRBD2. J gave up 0 bases and V 0 bases, and 1 base lay outside the gene matches. The CDR3 is 16 amino acids. CDR1 and CDR2 (germline): MNHNY, SVGAGI (reference sequence). DNA for the CDR3: TGTGCCAGCAGTTACTCCGGGGGGGGCTCCTACAATGAGCAGTTCTTC. Its translation is CASSYSGGGSYNEQFF.

The sample holds a few counts of this clone. The chain combines TRBV6-1 with TRBJ2-2; D possibly corresponds to TRBD2 (5 bases). Trimming shortened V by 1 base and J by 5 bases, and 8 bases separated the two germline ends. The CDR3 runs 14 residues. Germline V gives CDR1 MNHNS, CDR2 SASEGT. The CDR3 sequence: CASSEVGETGELFF. DNA for the CDR3: TGTGCCAGCAGTGAAGTCGGGGAGACCGGGGAGCTGTTTTTT.

The chain links TRBV25-1 to TRBJ1-3; D unresolved. The germline V and J ends were trimmed by 8 bases and 4 bases, with 6 bases remaining between them. Per germline, CDR1 MGHDK and CDR2 SYGVNS. The CDR3 extends over 11 amino acids. The CDR3, as DNA: TGTGCCAGCGGTCGGGGAAACACCATATATTTT. This translates into CASGRGNTIYF.

As DNA, the CDR3 is TGTGCCAGCAGATCTTTCGGGACAGGGCTGACTGAAGCTTTCTTT. Translation: CASRSFGTGLTEAFF. J is TRBJ1-1 and V is TRBV6-5, with 9 nucleotides matching TRBD1. The CDR3 sequence is 15 residues long. The trim removed 6 bases at V and 5 bases at J, leaving 10 bases unmatched. Looked up from germline, CDR1 is MNHEY and CDR2 is SVGAGI.

This chain links TRBV3-1 (or the pseudogene TRBV3-2) with TRBJ1-2, with D unresolved. The CDR3 length is 14 residues. The V and J ends lost 1 base and 4 bases respectively, with 10 bases between them. In germline, CDR1 is LGHDT, CDR2 YNNKEL (reference sequence). This CDR3 reads CASSQVSRGYGYTF. The DNA for the CDR3 is TGTGCCAGCAGCCAAGTCTCCAGAGGCTATGGCTACACCTTC.

This chain joins TRBV28 and TRBJ2-2, with TRBD1 matching over 8 bases. Losses at the gene ends were 10 bases for V and 0 bases for J; bases not matched to a gene: 4. The CDR3 contains 14 residues. Germline V gene lookup returns CDR1 MDHEN and CDR2 SYDVKM. The CDR3 protein is CATRDRTNTGELFF. The CDR3 nucleotides are TGTGCCACCCGGGACAGGACGAACACCGGGGAGCTGTTTTTT. Using reference TRBV28 and TRBJ2-2 for the parts outside the CDR3, the full variable domain is DVKVTQSSRYLVKRTGEKVFLECVQDMDHENMFWYRQDPGLGLRLIYFSYDVKMKEKGDIPEGYSVSREKKERFSLILESASTNQTSMYLCATRDRTNTGELFFGEGSRLTVL.

The chain combines TRBV12-3 or TRBV12-4 with TRBJ1-2, with 10 nucleotides matching TRBD1. The CDR3 is 12 residues long. The junction had 2 bases not matched to a gene; V was cut back by 6 bases and J by 7 bases. CDR3 region: CASRTGGRGYTF. Here the CDR3 DNA reads TGTGCCAGCAGGACAGGGGGCCGTGGCTACACCTTC.

The sample holds one count of this clone. The chain is built from TRBV7-6 and TRBJ2-1; D tentatively fits TRBD1 or TRBD2 (7 bases each). Germline V gene data show CDR1 as SGHVS and CDR2 as FNYEAQ. The V gene lost 2 bases and the J gene lost 0 bases, with 11 bases spanning the gap. This CDR3 spans 16 amino acids. The CDR3 here is CASSLRGDSSYNEQFF. In nucleotides, the CDR3 is TGTGCCAGCAGCTTACGGGGGGACAGCTCCTACAATGAGCAGTTCTTC.

The chain employs TRBV7-2 and TRBJ2-1; TRBD2 matches 11 bases. The CDR3 runs 15 residues. The V gene end was trimmed by 4 bases and the J gene end by 5 bases; junction bases not matched to a gene: 4. CDR1 is SGHTA and CDR2 is FQGNSA in the germline V gene. The CDR3 DNA sequence: TGTGCCAGCAGCTCCGAGGGACTAGCGGACAATGAGCAGTTCTTC. The encoded protein is CASSSEGLADNEQFF.

The V call is TRBV6-5, the J call TRBJ1-1; TRBD1 matches 9 bases. The CDR3 has 14 residues. Germline CDR1 and CDR2: MNHEY and SVGAGI. Trimming took 6 bases from V and 5 from J; bases not matched to a gene: 7. In DNA form, the CDR3 reads TGTGCCAGCAGAACAGGGGGCCTGGGTACTGAAGCTTTCTTT. As protein: CASRTGGLGTEAFF.

The V and J genes are TRBV11-2 and TRBJ1-3, with D uncertain. The CDR3 sequence is 16 residues long. Per the germline V gene, CDR1 is SGHAT and CDR2 is FQNNGV. Trimming took off 1 base at V and 2 bases at J, with 12 bases between the two ends. This CDR3 is CASSLVVEPAGNTIYF. CDR3 in DNA: TGTGCCAGCAGCTTAGTTGTGGAACCGGCTGGAAACACCATATATTTT. Using reference TRBV11-2 and TRBJ1-3 for the parts outside the CDR3, the full variable domain is EAGVAQSPRYKIIEKRQSVAFWCNPISGHATLYWYQQILGQGPKLLIQFQNNGVVDDSQLPKDRFSAERLKGVDSTLKIQPAKLEDSAVYLCASSLVVEPAGNTIYFGEGSWLTVV.

This chain uses TRBV9 with TRBJ1-1, with no clear D. Germline assignment: CDR1 SGDLS and CDR2 YYNGEE. Trimming took off 3 bases at V and 1 base at J, with 10 bases between the two ends. The CDR3 sequence is 14 residues long. The CDR3 loop reads CASSARLQNTEAFF. The CDR3, as DNA: TGTGCCAGCAGCGCCAGGCTTCAGAACACTGAAGCTTTCTTT.

The CDR3 bases are TGTGCCAGCAGTTATGGGGTTAACTATGGCTACACCTTC. Protein: CASSYGVNYGYTF. The chain recombines TRBV28 with TRBJ1-2, with D unresolved. V was pared by 4 bases and J by 1 base, with 7 bases between. This CDR3 is 13 amino acids long. Germline CDR1 and CDR2: MDHEN and SYDVKM.

The CDR3 loop is CASSPRGPAQTQYF. CDR3 coding DNA: TGCGCCAGCAGCCCCCGGGGCCCGGCTCAGACCCAGTACTTC. The V and J genes are TRBV5-1 and TRBJ2-5, with D perhaps matching TRBD1 or TRBD2 (5 bases each). This CDR3 has 14 residues. Trimming stripped 4 bases from V and 6 bases from J, with 16 bases between. Germline V gene data show CDR1 as SGHRS and CDR2 as YFSETQ.

The V and J genes are TRBV24-1 and TRBJ2-3; TRBD1 matches 9 bases. Germline V gene lookup returns CDR1 KGHDR and CDR2 SFDVKD. CDR3 length: 15 residues. Trimming at V came to 4 bases and at J to 4 bases, leaving 5 bases not matched to a gene. The CDR3 here is CATSDSGTGSDTQYF. CDR3 sequence (DNA): TGTGCCACCAGTGACTCCGGGACAGGGTCAGATACGCAGTATTTT.

The chain uses TRBV5-4 and TRBJ2-3; perhaps TRBD2 as D (5 bases). V was shortened by 4 bases and J by 0 bases, with 9 bases between the two germline ends. The CDR3 is made up of 14 amino acids. CDR1 is SGHNT, CDR2 YYREEE, per germline (reference sequence). CDR3 coding DNA: TGTGCCAGCAGCCTAAGGACTAGCACAGATACGCAGTATTTT. It yields the protein CASSLRTSTDTQYF.

The chain combines TRBV28 with TRBJ1-5, with 7 positions matching TRBD1. V was pared by 5 bases and J by 9 bases, with 10 bases of the junction left unmatched. The CDR3 length is 14 residues. Germline V gene lookup returns CDR1 MDHEN and CDR2 SYDVKM. The CDR3 DNA is TGTGCCAGCAGTCCGAGGGGGCCCCTATGGCCCCAGCATTTT. This translates into CASSPRGPLWPQHF.

The J gene is TRBJ1-1, the V gene TRBV6-1; D is possibly TRBD1 (5 bases). The CDR3 runs 13 residues. The V gene lost 2 bases and the J gene lost 4 bases, with 8 bases spanning the gap. Germline V gene sequence: CDR1 MNHNS, CDR2 SASEGT. The CDR3 coding sequence is TGTGCCAGCAGTGAAACTGGGGCCACTGAAGCTTTCTTT. It yields the protein CASSETGATEAFF.

The rearrangement joins TRBV6-1 to TRBJ2-1; 8 bases line up with TRBD1. CDR1 is MNHNS, CDR2 SASEGT, per germline. J gave up 0 bases and V 2 bases, and 6 bases lay outside the gene matches. This CDR3 spans 17 amino acids. In nucleotides, the CDR3 is TGTGCCAGCAGTGAACGGGACAGGAGCAGCTCCTACAATGAGCAGTTCTTC. It yields the protein CASSERDRSSSYNEQFF.